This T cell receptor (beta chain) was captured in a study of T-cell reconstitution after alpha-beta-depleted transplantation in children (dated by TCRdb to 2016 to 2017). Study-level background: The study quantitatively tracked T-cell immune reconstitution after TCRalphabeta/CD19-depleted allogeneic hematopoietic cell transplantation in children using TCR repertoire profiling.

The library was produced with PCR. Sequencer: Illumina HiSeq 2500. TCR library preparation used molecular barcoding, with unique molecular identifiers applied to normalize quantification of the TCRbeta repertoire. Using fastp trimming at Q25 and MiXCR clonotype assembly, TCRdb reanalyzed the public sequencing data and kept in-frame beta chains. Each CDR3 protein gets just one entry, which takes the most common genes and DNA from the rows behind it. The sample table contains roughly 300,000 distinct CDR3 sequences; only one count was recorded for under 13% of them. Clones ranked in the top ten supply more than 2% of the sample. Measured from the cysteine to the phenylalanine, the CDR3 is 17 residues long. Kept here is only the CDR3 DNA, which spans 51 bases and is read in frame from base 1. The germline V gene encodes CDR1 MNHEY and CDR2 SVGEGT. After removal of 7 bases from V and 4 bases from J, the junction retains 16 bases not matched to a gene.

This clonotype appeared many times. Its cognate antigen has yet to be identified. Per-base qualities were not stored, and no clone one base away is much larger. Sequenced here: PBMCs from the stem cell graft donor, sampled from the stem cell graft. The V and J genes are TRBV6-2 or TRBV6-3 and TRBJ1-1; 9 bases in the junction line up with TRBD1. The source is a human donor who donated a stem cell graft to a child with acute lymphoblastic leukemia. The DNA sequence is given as TGTGCCAGCATTCAGCCAGGACAGGGGAAAAGATCCACTGAAGCTTTCTTT. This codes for CASIQPGQGKRSTEAFF.